This T cell receptor (beta chain) was documented in a study of PD-1 blockade in mismatch repair-deficient tumors. At the level of the study: Enrolled about 2012-2016, patients had progressing, pretreated mismatch repair-deficient cancers of approximately 13 types. Study conclusions and caveats: After pembrolizumab, tumor-resident clones rose rapidly, then generally contracted before radiologic responses.

This clone appeared once. Its antigen is as yet unknown. The same CDR3 arises from other DNA sequences in this sample as well. CDR3 length: 14 residues. V was clipped by 3 bases and J by 2 bases, with 8 bases between them. Germline V lookup: CDR1 SGHNT, CDR2 YENEEA. Profiled with immunoSEQ multiplex PCR; TCRdb holds only in-frame clones, not every one. Found here are approximately 37,000 clones, about 85% of them singletons; the top ten hold nearly 4%. TCR sequencing covered a few patients who responded to pembrolizumab. The TCR sequence derives from an adult with mismatch repair-deficient cancer. Specimen: peripheral blood, collected roughly 76 weeks after starting pembrolizumab. The chain recombines TRBV11-3 with TRBJ2-1; D unclear. The CDR3 coding sequence is TGTGCCAGCAGCTTTGGGTTAACCTACAATGAGCAGTTCTTC. Its translation: CASSFGLTYNEQFF.